The entry below describes one TCR beta chain. Germline lookup yields CDR1 MGHDK and CDR2 SYGVNS. The ends were cut back, 4 bases at V and 7 bases at J, with 7 bases in the middle. CDR3 size: 11 residues. The entry originates in a study of shared clonotypes between healthy human individuals. TCRdb keeps only in-frame clones here, not all; method: immunoSEQ multiplex PCR. The sample includes hundreds of thousands of clones, around three quarters seen only once; the top ten take more than 1.5%. The chain employs TRBV25-1 and TRBJ2-5; D is tentatively TRBD1 or TRBD2 (5 bases each). This clonotype originated in a woman aged 25 to 39 in good health. What was sequenced was memory CD4+ T cells sorted from blood. Subset defined: CD45RA-negative fraction. This chain's CDR3 is CASSGGTTQYF. For the CDR3, the DNA is TGTGCCAGCAGTGGGGGGACGACCCAGTACTTC.